The present T cell receptor (beta chain) was sequenced within a study of T cells after posttransplantation cyclophosphamide. CDR3 size: 16 residues. From germline, CDR1 is SGHTA and CDR2 FQGTGA. The V and J ends lost 4 bases and 4 bases respectively, with 19 bases between them. The protocol was immunoSEQ multiplex PCR, while the TCRdb copy is restricted to in-frame clones and leaves out a portion. The sample gives 24,000 or so clones, none seen only once, and the top ten clones hold 4% to 5.5%. This clone was seen ten or more times. Its matching antigen is unknown. Study-level points and caveats: Skin or GI-infiltrating T cells shared few TRB sequences with blood. After PTCy, TRB diversity resembled that of CNI/methotrexate controls. Later blood repertoires were often dominated by clones from the donor CD8+ memory compartment.

V gene TRBV7-3 combines with J gene TRBJ1-1; a possible D gene is TRBD1 (6 bases). Sequencing used PBMCs. The TCR was taken from a woman aged 45-65 years in good health, CMV-negative, and a related stem cell transplant donor. In DNA, the CDR3 is TGTGCCAGCAGCTCCAACCCAGGGGTTATCGGCACTGAAGCTTTCTTT. The encoded protein is CASSSNPGVIGTEAFF. The full variable domain, completed using reference TRBV7-3 and TRBJ1-1, is GAGVSQTPSNKVTEKGKYVELRCDPISGHTALYWYRQSLGQGPEFLIYFQGTGAADDSGLPNDRFFAVRPEGSVSTLKIQRTERGDSAVYLCASSSNPGVIGTEAFFGQGTRLTVV.